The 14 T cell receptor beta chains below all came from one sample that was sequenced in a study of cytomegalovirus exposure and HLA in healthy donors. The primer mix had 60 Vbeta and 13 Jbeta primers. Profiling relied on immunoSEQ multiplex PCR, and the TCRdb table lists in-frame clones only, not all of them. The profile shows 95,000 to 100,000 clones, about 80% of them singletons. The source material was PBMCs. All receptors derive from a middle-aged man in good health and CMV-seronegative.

The CDR3 here is CASTGGETQYF. The CDR3 DNA reads as TGTGCCAGCACCGGGGGAGAGACCCAGTACTTC. The rearrangement joins TRBV11-2 to TRBJ2-5; weak D call: TRBD2 (6 bases). Germline values: CDR1 SGHAT, CDR2 FQNNGV. CDR3 length equals 11 residues. Trimming removed 7 bases at V and 4 bases at J, with 7 bases between.

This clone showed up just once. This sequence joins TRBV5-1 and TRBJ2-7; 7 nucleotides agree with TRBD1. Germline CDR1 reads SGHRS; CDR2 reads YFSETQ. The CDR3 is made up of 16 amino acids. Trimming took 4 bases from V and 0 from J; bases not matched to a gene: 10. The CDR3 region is CASSSRDSLSSYEQYF. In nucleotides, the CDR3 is TGCGCCAGCAGCAGCCGGGACAGCTTGAGCTCCTACGAGCAGTACTTC. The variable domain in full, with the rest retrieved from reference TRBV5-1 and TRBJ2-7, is KAGVTQTPRYLIKTRGQQVTLSCSPISGHRSVSWYQQTPGQGLQFLFEYFSETQRNKGNFPGRFSGRQFSNSRSEMNVSTLELGDSALYLCASSSRDSLSSYEQYFGPGTRLTVT.

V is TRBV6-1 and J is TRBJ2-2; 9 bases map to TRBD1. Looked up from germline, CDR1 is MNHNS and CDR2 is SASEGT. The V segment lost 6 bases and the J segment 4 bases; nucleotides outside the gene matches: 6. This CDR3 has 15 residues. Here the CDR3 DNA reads TGTGCCAGCAGACCCGGGACAGGGACCACCGGGGAGCTGTTTTTT. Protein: CASRPGTGTTGELFF.

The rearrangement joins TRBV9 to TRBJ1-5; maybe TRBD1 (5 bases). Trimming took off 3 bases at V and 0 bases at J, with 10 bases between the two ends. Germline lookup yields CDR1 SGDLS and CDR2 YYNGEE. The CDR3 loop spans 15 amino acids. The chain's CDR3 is CASSGGDYSNQPQHF. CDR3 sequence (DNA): TGTGCCAGCAGCGGGGGGGATTATAGCAATCAGCCCCAGCATTTT. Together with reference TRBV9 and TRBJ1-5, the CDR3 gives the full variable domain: DSGVTQTPKHLITATGQRVTLRCSPRSGDLSVYWYQQSLDQGLQFLIQYYNGEERAKGNILERFSAQQFPDLHSELNLSSLELGDSALYFCASSGGDYSNQPQHFGDGTRLSIL.

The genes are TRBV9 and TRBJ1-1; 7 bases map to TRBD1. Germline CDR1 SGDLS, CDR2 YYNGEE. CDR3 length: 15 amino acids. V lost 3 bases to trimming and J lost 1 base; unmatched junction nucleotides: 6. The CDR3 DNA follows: TGTGCCAGCAGCGCCGTAGGGACAGCGAACACTGAAGCTTTCTTT. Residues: CASSAVGTANTEAFF.

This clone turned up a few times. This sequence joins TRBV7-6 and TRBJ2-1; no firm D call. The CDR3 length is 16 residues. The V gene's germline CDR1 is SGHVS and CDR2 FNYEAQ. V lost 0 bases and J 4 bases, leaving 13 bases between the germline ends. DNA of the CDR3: TGTGCCAGCAGCTTAGCGCAGCGCTACGAATACAATGAGCAGTTCTTC. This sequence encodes CASSLAQRYEYNEQFF.

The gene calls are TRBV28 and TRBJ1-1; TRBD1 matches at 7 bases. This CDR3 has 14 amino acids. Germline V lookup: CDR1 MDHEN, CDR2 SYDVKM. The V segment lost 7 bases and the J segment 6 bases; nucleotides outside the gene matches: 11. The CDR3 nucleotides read TGTGCCAGCACCCATAGGAGGGGGCTGGCTGAAGCTTTCTTT. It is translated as CASTHRRGLAEAFF.

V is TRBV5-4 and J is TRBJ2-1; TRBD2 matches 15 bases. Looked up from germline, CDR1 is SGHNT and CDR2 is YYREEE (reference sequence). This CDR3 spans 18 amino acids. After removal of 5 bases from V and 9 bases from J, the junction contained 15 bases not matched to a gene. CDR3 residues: CASSPTRSGTSGRPEQFF. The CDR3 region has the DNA TGTGCCAGCAGTCCAACACGGTCCGGGACTAGCGGGAGGCCTGAGCAGTTCTTC.

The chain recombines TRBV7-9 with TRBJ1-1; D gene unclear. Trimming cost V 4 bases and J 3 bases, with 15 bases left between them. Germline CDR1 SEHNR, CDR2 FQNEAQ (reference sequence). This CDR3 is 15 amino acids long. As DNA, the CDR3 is TGTGCCAGCAGCTCCTCCCCCCGATCGGACACTGAAGCTTTCTTT. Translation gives CASSSSPRSDTEAFF.

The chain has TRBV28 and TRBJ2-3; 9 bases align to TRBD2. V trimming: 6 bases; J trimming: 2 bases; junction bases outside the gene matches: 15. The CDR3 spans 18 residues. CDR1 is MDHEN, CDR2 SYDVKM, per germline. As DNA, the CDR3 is TGTGCCAGCAGAGCACCCTATTGGCGGGGGGGGACCACAGATACGCAGTATTTT. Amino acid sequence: CASRAPYWRGGTTDTQYF.

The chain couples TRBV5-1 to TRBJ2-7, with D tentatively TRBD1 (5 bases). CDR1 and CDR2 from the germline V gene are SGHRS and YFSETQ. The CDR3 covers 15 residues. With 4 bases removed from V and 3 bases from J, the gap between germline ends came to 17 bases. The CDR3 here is CASSRGTTEGYEQYF. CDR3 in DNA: TGCGCCAGCAGCCGTGGTACGACAGAAGGCTACGAGCAGTACTTC.

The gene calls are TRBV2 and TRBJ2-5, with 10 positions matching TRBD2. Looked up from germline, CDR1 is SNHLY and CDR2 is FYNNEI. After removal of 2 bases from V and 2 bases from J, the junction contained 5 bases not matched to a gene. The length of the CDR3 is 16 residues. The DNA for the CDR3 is TGTGCCAGCAGTGAACTACCACTAGCGGGGCAAGAGACCCAGTACTTC. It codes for CASSELPLAGQETQYF.

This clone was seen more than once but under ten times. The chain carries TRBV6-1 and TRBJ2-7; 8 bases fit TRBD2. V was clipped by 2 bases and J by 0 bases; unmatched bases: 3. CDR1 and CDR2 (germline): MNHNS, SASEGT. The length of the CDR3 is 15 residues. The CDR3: CASSESGGSSYEQYF. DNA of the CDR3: TGTGCCAGCAGTGAAAGCGGGGGTAGCTCCTACGAGCAGTACTTC.

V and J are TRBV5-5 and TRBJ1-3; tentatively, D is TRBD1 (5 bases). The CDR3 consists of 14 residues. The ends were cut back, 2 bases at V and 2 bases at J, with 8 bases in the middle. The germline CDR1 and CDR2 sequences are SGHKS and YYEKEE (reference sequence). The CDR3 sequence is CASSFGAPGNTIYF. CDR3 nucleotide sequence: TGTGCCAGCAGCTTTGGGGCCCCTGGAAACACCATATATTTT. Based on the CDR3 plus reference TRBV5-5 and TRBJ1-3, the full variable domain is DAGVTQSPTHLIKTRGQQVTLRCSPISGHKSVSWYQQVLGQGPQFIFQYYEKEERGRGNFPDRFSARQFPNYSSELNVNALLLGDSALYLCASSFGAPGNTIYFGEGSWLTVV.